This entry lists 7 T cell receptor beta chains sequenced from one sample in a study of metastatic and nonmetastatic thyroid tumors. Among the patients, none had received any treatment before thyroid surgery. MiXCR reprocessed the PCR reads for TCRdb. Among 25,000 to 35,000 clones listed, approximately 22% were seen once. Sequenced: blood. The origin of the receptors is a female donor with papillary thyroid cancer or a benign thyroid nodule (not recorded which). Some clones in this sample may be carry-over from other donors' samples.

This chain's CDR3 is CASSFKRTSVVEQFF. CDR3 DNA: TGCGCCAGCAGCTTCAAGAGGACTAGTGTCGTTGAGCAGTTCTTC. The gene calls are TRBV5-1 and TRBJ2-1; 7 nucleotides align to TRBD2. The germline V gene encodes CDR1 SGHRS and CDR2 YFSETQ. V trimming: 2 bases; J trimming: 9 bases; junction bases outside the gene matches: 11. The CDR3 has 15 amino acids.

In regard to this clone: The junction departs from the called germline gene at one end, perhaps through a read error. The chain is built from TRBV6-2 or TRBV6-3 and TRBJ2-5; TRBD2 is a possible D gene (6 bases). Looked up from germline, CDR1 is MNHEY and CDR2 is SVGEGT. This CDR3 region has 13 residues. CDR3 nucleotides: TGTGGCAGCAGTGACAGTAGGGAGGAGAGCCAGTACTTC. Its translation: CGSSDSREESQYF.

This clone was recorded at least ten times. The J gene is TRBJ1-2, the V gene TRBV5-1, with D maybe TRBD1 (6 bases). From germline, CDR1 is SGHRS and CDR2 YFSETQ. The V and J ends lost 5 bases and 1 base respectively, with 9 bases between them. The CDR3 runs to 13 residues. The CDR3 nucleotides read TGCGCCAGCAGGCCGGACAGTAACTATGGCTACACCTTC. Translation gives CASRPDSNYGYTF. The full variable domain, with the rest looked up from reference TRBV5-1 and TRBJ1-2, is KAGVTQTPRYLIKTRGQQVTLSCSPISGHRSVSWYQQTPGQGLQFLFEYFSETQRNKGNFPGRFSGRQFSNSRSEMNVSTLELGDSALYLCASRPDSNYGYTFGSGTRLTVV.

This clone was found many times. The rearrangement joins TRBV29-1 to TRBJ2-3; no clear D gene. The CDR3 contains 15 residues. Germline CDR1 is SQVTM and CDR2 is ANQGSEA. Trimming removed 2 bases from V and 3 bases from J, with 15 bases in between. This CDR3 reads CSVEIRARGTDTQYF. CDR3 coding DNA: TGCAGCGTTGAAATCCGAGCGAGAGGTACAGATACGCAGTATTTT.

CDR3 nucleotides: TGCGCCAGCAGTGACCGCGGAGGGACAGAGAACACCGGGGAGCTGTTTTTT. As protein: CASSDRGGTENTGELFF. The rearrangement joins TRBV10-2 to TRBJ2-2; a weak D match, TRBD1 (7 bases). Trimming shortened V by 3 bases and J by 1 base, and 15 bases separated the two germline ends. Germline CDR1 WSHSY, CDR2 SAAADI. The CDR3 sequence is 17 residues long.

This clone has more than one count but fewer than ten. The gene calls are TRBV14 and TRBJ2-3; D gene uncertain. In germline, CDR1 is SGHDN, CDR2 FVKESK. Trimming left V 6 bases short and J 4 bases short, with 8 bases between. The CDR3 has 12 amino acids. CDR3 nucleotide sequence: TGTGCCAGCAGGGGGTTCGCAGATACGCAGTATTTT. This gives the protein CASRGFADTQYF.

This clone was observed at least ten times. A much larger clone is a single base away; this may be a read error. The chain has TRBV29-1 and TRBJ1-2; 9 bases fit TRBD1. This CDR3 is built from 15 residues. The germline gives CDR1 SQVTM, CDR2 ANQGSEA. As DNA, the CDR3 is TGCAGCATCGTAACCCTCTCGGGACAGGGAGGTGGCTACGCCTTC. Its protein is CSIVTLSGQGGGYAF.